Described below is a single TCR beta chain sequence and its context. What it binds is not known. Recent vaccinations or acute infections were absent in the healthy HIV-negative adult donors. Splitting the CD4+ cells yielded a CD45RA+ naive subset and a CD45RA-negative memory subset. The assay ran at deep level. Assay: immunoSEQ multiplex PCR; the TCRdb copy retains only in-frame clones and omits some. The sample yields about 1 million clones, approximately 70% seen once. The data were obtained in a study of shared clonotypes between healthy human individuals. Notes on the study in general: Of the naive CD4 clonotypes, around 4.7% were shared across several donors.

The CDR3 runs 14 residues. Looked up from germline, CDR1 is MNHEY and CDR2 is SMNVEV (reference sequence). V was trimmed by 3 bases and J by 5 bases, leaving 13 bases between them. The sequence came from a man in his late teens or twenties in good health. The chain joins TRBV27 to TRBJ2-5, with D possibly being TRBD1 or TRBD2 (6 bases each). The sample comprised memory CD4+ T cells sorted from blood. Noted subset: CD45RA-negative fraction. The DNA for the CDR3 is TGTGCCAGCAGTTTTGGGGGGCGCGTGGAGACCCAGTACTTC. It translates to CASSFGGRVETQYF.